This TCR beta chain is from a study of T cell responses to AZD1222 COVID-19 vaccine. Overall study findings and caveats: After two AZD1222 doses, spike-specific TCR breadth and depth rose versus day 0.

Per the germline V gene, CDR1 is KGHSH and CDR2 is LQKENI. V was shortened by 3 bases and J by 4 bases, with 15 bases between the two germline ends. This CDR3 is 15 amino acids long. Second-dose intervals near 4 or 12 weeks were combined. This table comes from immunoSEQ multiplex PCR, and its TCRdb copy is limited to in-frame clones, with some not included. Found here are approximately 170,000 clones, roughly 94% of them singletons; the top ten hold 5.1%. Points on this clone: Its target is not known.

Sequenced material: peripheral blood, taken 28 days after the second AZD1222 dose. V and J are TRBV18 and TRBJ1-1; D ambiguous. The clonotype was recovered from an adult who received the AZD1222 COVID-19 vaccine. The CDR3 reads CASSPDNSPSTEAFF. For the CDR3, the DNA is TGTGCCAGCTCACCTGATAACAGTCCGAGCACTGAAGCTTTCTTT.